A selection of T cell receptor beta chains follows, all from one sample in a study of T cells in Graves' hyperthyroidism and ophthalmopathy. TCRdb fed the multiplex PCR reads into MiXCR, producing one record per CDR3 protein. The sample contains about 350,000 distinct CDR3 sequences, approximately 17% of which appear only once. Material for sequencing was blood. The receptors derive from a woman between 25 and 40 years old with Graves' hyperthyroidism that later progressed to Graves' ophthalmopathy. Both conserved end residues are part of each CDR3. Fields, in order: clone size, J gene, D gene, V gene, CDR3 DNA, CDR3 protein. A D gene is named only where the DNA matches it firmly. Size values are once, few and many counts, or a class for expanded clones, and some rows have none.

abundance: many
j_gene: TRBJ1-1
d_gene: .
v_gene: TRBV12-3/TRBV12-4
CDR3nt: TGTGCCAGCAGTTTTATTTACACTGAAGCTTTCTTT
CDR3aa: CASSFIYTEAFF

abundance: few
j_gene: TRBJ2-7
d_gene: TRBD1
v_gene: TRBV2
CDR3nt: TGTGCCAGCAGTTACGGGGACAGGTTCTCGTCTGGGCGTCCCTACGAGCAGTACTTC
CDR3aa: CASSYGDRFSSGRPYEQYF

abundance: many
j_gene: TRBJ1-2
d_gene: TRBD1
v_gene: TRBV20-1
CDR3nt: TGCAGGCCCGAGGGACAGGGGGCCTCGGGCTATGGCTACACCTTC
CDR3aa: CRPEGQGASGYGYTF

abundance: few
j_gene: TRBJ2-7
d_gene: .
v_gene: TRBV20-1
CDR3nt: TGCAGTGCTTCACGGACTAACTCCTACGAGCAGTACTTC
CDR3aa: CSASRTNSYEQYF

abundance: .
j_gene: TRBJ2-1
d_gene: .
v_gene: TRBV28
CDR3nt: TGTGCCAGCCGACCCCAGACCAGGATTAGGAACAATGAGCAGTTCTTC
CDR3aa: CASRPQTRIRNNEQFF

abundance: .
j_gene: TRBJ2-6
d_gene: .
v_gene: TRBV3-1
CDR3nt: TGTGCCAGCAGCCAATACCGGGGATTTCACTCTGGGGCCAACGTCCTGACTTTC
CDR3aa: CASSQYRGFHSGANVLTF

abundance: many
j_gene: TRBJ1-2
d_gene: TRBD1
v_gene: TRBV19
CDR3nt: TGTGCCAGTAGCATCACGGACAGGCCAAACTATGGCTACACCTTC
CDR3aa: CASSITDRPNYGYTF

abundance: many
j_gene: TRBJ1-2
d_gene: .
v_gene: TRBV20-1
CDR3nt: TGCAGTGCTTCACAGGGAAACCAATATGGCTACACCTTC
CDR3aa: CSASQGNQYGYTF

abundance: many
j_gene: TRBJ2-1
d_gene: TRBD2
v_gene: TRBV10-3
CDR3nt: TGTGCCATCAGTGGGTTGTCTAGCGGGGAGAGTAATGAGCAGTTCTTC
CDR3aa: CAISGLSSGESNEQFF

abundance: many
j_gene: TRBJ2-5
d_gene: .
v_gene: TRBV11-2
CDR3nt: TGTGCCAGCAGCTCCCTCGGAACGGAAGACCAAGAGACCCAGTACTTC
CDR3aa: CASSSLGTEDQETQYF

abundance: .
j_gene: TRBJ2-1
d_gene: TRBD2
v_gene: TRBV9
CDR3nt: TGTGCCAGCAGCTCGAGCGGGGGGGAGGGTGAGCAGTTCTTC
CDR3aa: CASSSSGGEGEQFF

abundance: many
j_gene: TRBJ1-2
d_gene: .
v_gene: TRBV7-9
CDR3nt: TGTGCCAGCAGCCTCTCCACTCAACCACAGGAGAACTATGGCTACACCTTC
CDR3aa: CASSLSTQPQENYGYTF

abundance: .
j_gene: TRBJ2-2
d_gene: TRBD2
v_gene: TRBV12-3/TRBV12-4
CDR3nt: TGTGTCAGCAGTTTAGGGACTAGCGGATCCACCGGGGAGCTGTTTTTT
CDR3aa: CVSSLGTSGSTGELFF

abundance: .
j_gene: TRBJ2-1
d_gene: .
v_gene: TRBV5-1
CDR3nt: TGCGCCAGCAGCTTGGGGGGGACGAGCAATGAGCAGTTCTTC
CDR3aa: CASSLGGTSNEQFF

abundance: many
j_gene: TRBJ2-5
d_gene: TRBD2
v_gene: TRBV29-1
CDR3nt: TGCAGCGTTGCCCGGGCTAGCGGAGATCAAGAGACCCAGTACTTC
CDR3aa: CSVARASGDQETQYF

abundance: .
j_gene: TRBJ2-7
d_gene: TRBD1
v_gene: TRBV28
CDR3nt: TGTGCCAGCAGTGGGGGACAGACCCCAGGCTCCTACGAGCAGTACTTC
CDR3aa: CASSGGQTPGSYEQYF

abundance: many
j_gene: TRBJ1-1
d_gene: TRBD1
v_gene: TRBV7-8
CDR3nt: TGTGCCAGCAGCTTACACCGGACAGGTGCCCCCGGAGCTTTCTTT
CDR3aa: CASSLHRTGAPGAFF